One T cell receptor beta chain is described in this entry. One to two pinch biopsies were taken from the rectum during colonoscopy. Controls had normal endoscopy and no IBD diagnosis within a year. Profiling relied on immunoSEQ multiplex PCR, and the TCRdb table lists in-frame clones only, not all of them. The table includes some 15,000 clones, 80% detected once. The sample comes from a study of pediatric ulcerative colitis. The TCR comes from a boy between 10 and 17 years old who was a control in a study of pediatric ulcerative colitis. The sequenced sample was gut tissue.

The CDR3 DNA follows: TGTGCCAGCAGTCGATTCGGGACTAGCGGGGGGGCCCCGATGCACAATGAGCAGTTCTTC. Encoded protein: CASSRFGTSGGAPMHNEQFF. V and J are TRBV27 and TRBJ2-1, with TRBD2 matching over 16 bases. The CDR3 spans 20 residues. V lost 5 bases, J lost 5 bases, and 15 bases stayed unmatched. CDR1 is MNHEY, CDR2 SMNVEV, per germline (reference sequence).